Reported below is one TCR beta chain. The table lists this clonotype with a few counts. This clone's antigen is unknown. No base quality values were provided; no much bigger clone lies one nucleotide off. These data come from a study of T cells after yellow fever vaccination (dated by TCRdb to about 2019). In terms of the full investigation: The SMART-Seq v4 Ultra Low Input RNA kit was used to prepare libraries from fractions with low cell numbers. Bulk TCR alpha and beta repertoires were sequenced longitudinally to track T-cell clones before and after primary and booster YFV17D yellow fever vaccination. Two healthy male donors, one aged 18 to 30 and one aged 30 to 40 years, were included in the cohort. Bulk PBMC replicates and cell subsets were isolated from blood drawn at multiple timepoints before and after both primary and secondary immunization.

Instrument on record: Illumina NovaSeq 6000. Synthesis of TCR cDNA relied on 5'RACE template switching, a step that introduced a universal primer site along with unique molecular identifiers. cDNA synthesis was primed from both the TCR alpha and TCR beta constant segments. Library amplification involved two PCR steps, and the second step added sample barcodes and sequencing adapters. Sequencing of libraries was done on Illumina HiSeq 2500 (2x100 bp) or NovaSeq (2x150 bp). In the paper's pipeline: MIGEC handled demultiplexing of reads and collapsing into UMI consensus sequences, while MiXCR performed V(D)J alignment. Clonotypes responding to the vaccine were identified with edgeR on replicate PBMC samples, with the criteria of FDR below 0.01 and a log2 fold change above 5 up to day 15. Bulk clonotypes were assigned CD4 or CD8 identity according to which sequenced CD4 or CD8 repertoire held them at higher abundance. In TCRdb, the public reads were trimmed at Q25 with fastp and aligned with MiXCR, with productive beta chains retained. Rows with a matching CDR3 protein are joined into one entry that keeps the most common DNA and genes. TCRdb, not the original authors, processed these V and J calls. This sample comprises some 420,000 distinct CDR3 sequences, approximately 19% of them detected only once. The ten largest make up over 15% of the sample.

The germline V gene (reference sequence) sets CDR1 to DFQATT and CDR2 to SNEGSKA. V trim: 5 bases; J trim: 3 bases; unmatched bases: 5. Reading from cysteine to phenylalanine, the CDR3 counts 13 amino acids. The read is trimmed to its CDR3 DNA, 39 bases read in frame from base 1. The meaning of the sample's treatment or condition label: live attenuated yellow fever vaccine strain. At each blood-draw timepoint, two biological replicates of bulk PBMCs were obtained. PBMCs were isolated from peripheral blood using a standard Ficoll-Paque protocol. TriZol was used to extract RNA from bulk PBMCs, CD4 and CD8 fractions, and dextramer-positive and dextramer-negative fractions. Broad study findings and their caveats: A small fraction of clonotypes showed up in both the CD4 and CD8 compartments, probably as a result of convergent recombination. The secondary T-cell response was weaker than the primary response but faster, peaking on day 5 instead of day 15. Because the study included only a couple of donors, the extent to which the findings can be generalized is limited. After the booster, most of the clones that had expanded following primary vaccination were detected again (around 95% of CD4 and around 90% of CD8), which suggests that memory was broadly maintained. Computational filtering was needed because FACS-sorted repertoires could contain abundant contaminating clonotypes from the bulk population.

The starting material was PBMCs, obtained before the yellow fever booster vaccination. The clonotype comes from a young man who received the YFV17D yellow fever vaccine. Here the chain combines TRBV20-1 and TRBJ1-1, with 8 junctional bases fitting TRBD1. The CDR3 protein is CSAGTGWDTEAFF. The DNA sequence is TGCAGTGCTGGGACAGGATGGGACACTGAAGCTTTCTTT.